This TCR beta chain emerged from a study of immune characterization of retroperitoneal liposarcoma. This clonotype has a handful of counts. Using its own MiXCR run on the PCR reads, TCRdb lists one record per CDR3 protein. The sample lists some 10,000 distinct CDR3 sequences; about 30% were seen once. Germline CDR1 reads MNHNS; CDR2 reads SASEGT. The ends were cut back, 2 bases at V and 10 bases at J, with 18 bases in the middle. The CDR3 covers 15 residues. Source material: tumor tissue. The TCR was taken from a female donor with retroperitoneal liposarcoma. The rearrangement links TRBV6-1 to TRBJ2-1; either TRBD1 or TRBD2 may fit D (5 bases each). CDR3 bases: TGTGCCAGCAGTGAAAGGGGAACCGGGGCCTACGAGCAGTTCTTC. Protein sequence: CASSERGTGAYEQFF.